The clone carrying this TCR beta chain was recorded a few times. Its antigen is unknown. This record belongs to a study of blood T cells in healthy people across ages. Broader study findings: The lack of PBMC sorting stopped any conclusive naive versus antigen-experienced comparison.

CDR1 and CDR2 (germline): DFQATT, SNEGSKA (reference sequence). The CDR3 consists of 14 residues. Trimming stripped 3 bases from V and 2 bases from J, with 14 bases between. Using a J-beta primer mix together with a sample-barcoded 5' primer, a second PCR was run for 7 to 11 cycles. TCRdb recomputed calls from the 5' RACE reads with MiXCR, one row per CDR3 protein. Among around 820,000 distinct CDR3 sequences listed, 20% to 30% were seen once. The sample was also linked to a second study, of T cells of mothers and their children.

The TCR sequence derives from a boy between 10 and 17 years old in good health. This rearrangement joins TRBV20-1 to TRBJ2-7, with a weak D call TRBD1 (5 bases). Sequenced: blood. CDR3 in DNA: TGCAGTGCTAGTTCAGACAGCATCACCTACGAGCAGTACTTC. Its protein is CSASSDSITYEQYF.